This T cell receptor beta chain originates from a study of control samples from healthy donors and cancer patients. Clones were read by immunoSEQ multiplex PCR, and TCRdb kept only the in-frame ones, dropping some. Of approximately 140,000 clones listed, about nine tenths are singletons. The CDR3 runs to 15 residues. V lost 0 bases and J lost 2, with 11 bases in between. From germline, CDR1 is LGHDT and CDR2 YNNKEL (reference sequence). The sample was blood. This sequence originates from a woman in her thirties in good health. The V and J genes are TRBV3-1 (or the pseudogene TRBV3-2) and TRBJ2-7; no firm D call. The CDR3: CASSQDVARTYEQYF. The CDR3 DNA follows: TGTGCCAGCAGCCAAGACGTCGCTAGGACCTACGAGCAGTACTTC.